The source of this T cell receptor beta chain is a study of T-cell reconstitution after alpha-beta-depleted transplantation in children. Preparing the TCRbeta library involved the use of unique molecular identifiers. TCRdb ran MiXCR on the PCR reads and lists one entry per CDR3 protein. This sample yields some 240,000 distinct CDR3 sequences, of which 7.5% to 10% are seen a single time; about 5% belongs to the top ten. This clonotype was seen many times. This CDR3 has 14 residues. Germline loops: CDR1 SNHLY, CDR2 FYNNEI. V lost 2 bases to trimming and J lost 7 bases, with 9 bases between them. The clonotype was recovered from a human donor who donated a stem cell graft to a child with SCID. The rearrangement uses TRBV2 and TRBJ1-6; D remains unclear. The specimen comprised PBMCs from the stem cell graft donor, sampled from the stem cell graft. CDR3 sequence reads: CASSERRTNSPLHF. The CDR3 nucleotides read TGTGCCAGCAGTGAAAGGAGGACCAATTCACCCCTCCACTTT.